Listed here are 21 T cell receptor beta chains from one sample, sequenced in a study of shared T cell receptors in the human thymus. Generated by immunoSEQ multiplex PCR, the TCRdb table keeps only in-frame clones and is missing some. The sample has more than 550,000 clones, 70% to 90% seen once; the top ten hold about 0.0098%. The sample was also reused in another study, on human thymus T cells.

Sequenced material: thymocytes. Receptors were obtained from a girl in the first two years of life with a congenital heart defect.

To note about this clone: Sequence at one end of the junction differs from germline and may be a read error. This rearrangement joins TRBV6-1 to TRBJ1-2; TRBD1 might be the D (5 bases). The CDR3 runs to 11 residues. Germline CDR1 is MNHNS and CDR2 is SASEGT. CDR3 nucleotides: TGTGCCAGCAGTGAAGCGGGGCGGTGGGTCTGG. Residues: CASSEAGRWVW.

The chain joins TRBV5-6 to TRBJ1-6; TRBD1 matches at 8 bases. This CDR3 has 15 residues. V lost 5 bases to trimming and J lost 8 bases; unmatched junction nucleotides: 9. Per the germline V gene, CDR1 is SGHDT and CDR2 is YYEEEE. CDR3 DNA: TGTGCCAGCAGTCTACCGGGACAGGCCGATTCACCCCTCCACTTT. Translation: CASSLPGQADSPLHF.

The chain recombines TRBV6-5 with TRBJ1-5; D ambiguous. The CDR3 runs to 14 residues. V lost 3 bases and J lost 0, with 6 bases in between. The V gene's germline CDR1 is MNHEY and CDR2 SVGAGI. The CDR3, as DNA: TGTGCCAGCAGTTATGGCGGTAGCAATCAGCCCCAGCATTTT. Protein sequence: CASSYGGSNQPQHF.

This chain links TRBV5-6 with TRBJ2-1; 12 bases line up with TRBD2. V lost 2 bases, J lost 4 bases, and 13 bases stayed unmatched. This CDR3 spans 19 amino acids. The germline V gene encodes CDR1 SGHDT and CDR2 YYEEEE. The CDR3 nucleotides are TGTGCCAGCAGCTTCCGGGACAGGGTAACTAGCGGGGGGTACAATGAGCAGTTCTTC. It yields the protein CASSFRDRVTSGGYNEQFF.

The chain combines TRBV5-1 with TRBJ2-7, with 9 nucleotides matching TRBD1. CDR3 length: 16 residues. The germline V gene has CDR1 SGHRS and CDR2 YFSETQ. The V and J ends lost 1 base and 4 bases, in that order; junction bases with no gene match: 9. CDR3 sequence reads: CASSLRVGDRAYEQYF. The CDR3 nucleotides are TGCGCCAGCAGCTTGAGGGTCGGGGACAGGGCGTACGAGCAGTACTTC.

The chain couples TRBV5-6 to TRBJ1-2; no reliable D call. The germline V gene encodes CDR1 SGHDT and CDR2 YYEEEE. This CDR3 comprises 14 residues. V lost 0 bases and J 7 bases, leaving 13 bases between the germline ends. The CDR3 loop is CASSLDWAPRGYTF. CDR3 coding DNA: TGTGCCAGCAGCTTGGATTGGGCCCCGCGTGGCTACACCTTC.

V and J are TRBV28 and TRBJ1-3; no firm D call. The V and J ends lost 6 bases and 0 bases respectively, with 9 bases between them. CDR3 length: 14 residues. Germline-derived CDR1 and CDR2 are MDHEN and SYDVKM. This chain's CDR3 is CASRHLPSGNTIYF. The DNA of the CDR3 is TGTGCCAGCAGACACCTCCCCTCTGGAAACACCATATATTTT.

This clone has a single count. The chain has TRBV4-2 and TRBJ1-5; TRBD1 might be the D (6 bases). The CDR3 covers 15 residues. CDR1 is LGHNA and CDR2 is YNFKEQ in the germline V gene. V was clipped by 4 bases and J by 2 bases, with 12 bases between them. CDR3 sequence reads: CASSPHHRGNQPQHF. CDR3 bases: TGTGCCAGCAGCCCGCACCACAGGGGCAATCAGCCCCAGCATTTT.

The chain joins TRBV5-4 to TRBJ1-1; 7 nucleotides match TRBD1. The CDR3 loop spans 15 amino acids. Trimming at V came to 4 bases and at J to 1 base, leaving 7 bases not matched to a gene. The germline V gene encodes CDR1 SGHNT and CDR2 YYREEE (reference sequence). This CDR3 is CASSLEGGWNTEAFF. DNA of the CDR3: TGTGCCAGCAGCCTGGAAGGGGGCTGGAACACTGAAGCTTTCTTT. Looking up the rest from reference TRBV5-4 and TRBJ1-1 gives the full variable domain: ETGVTQSPTHLIKTRGQQVTLRCSSQSGHNTVSWYQQALGQGPQFIFQYYREEENGRGNFPPRFSGLQFPNYSSELNVNALELDDSALYLCASSLEGGWNTEAFFGQGTRLTVV.

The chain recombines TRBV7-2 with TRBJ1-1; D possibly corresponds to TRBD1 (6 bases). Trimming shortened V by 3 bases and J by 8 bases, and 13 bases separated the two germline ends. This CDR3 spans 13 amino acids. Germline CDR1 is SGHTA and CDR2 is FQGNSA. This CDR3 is CASSFRGQGEAFF. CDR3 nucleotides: TGTGCCAGCAGCTTTAGGGGTCAGGGGGAAGCTTTCTTT.

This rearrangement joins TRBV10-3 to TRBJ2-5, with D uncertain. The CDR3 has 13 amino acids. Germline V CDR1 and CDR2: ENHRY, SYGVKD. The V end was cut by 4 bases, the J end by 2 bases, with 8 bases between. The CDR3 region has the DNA TGTGCCATCAGTGCTCCAGAACAAGAGACCCAGTACTTC. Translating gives CAISAPEQETQYF.

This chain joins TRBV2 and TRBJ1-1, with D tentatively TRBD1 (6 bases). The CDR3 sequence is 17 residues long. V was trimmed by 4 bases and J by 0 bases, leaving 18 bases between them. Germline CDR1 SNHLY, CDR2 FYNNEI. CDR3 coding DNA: TGTGCCAGCAGTGTATGGGGGGGACAAATAATGAACACTGAAGCTTTCTTT. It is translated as CASSVWGGQIMNTEAFF.

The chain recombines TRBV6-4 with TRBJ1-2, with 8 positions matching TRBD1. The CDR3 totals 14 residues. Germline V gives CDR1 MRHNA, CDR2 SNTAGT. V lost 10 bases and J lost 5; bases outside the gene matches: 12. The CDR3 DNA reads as TGTGCCACCCAAGAGGACCACAGGGGGTATGGCTACACCTTC. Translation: CATQEDHRGYGYTF.

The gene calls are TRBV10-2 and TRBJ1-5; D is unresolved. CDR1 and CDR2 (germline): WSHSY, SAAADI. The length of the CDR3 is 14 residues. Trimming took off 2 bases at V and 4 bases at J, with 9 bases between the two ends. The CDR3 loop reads CASSETGSNQPQHF. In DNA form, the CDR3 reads TGCGCCAGCAGTGAGACCGGGAGTAATCAGCCCCAGCATTTT.

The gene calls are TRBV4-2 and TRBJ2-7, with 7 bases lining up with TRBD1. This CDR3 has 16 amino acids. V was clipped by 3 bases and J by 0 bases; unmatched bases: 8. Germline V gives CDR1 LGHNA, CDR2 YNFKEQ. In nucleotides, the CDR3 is TGTGCCAGCAGCCAGAACAGGGGTCAAATCTCCTACGAGCAGTACTTC. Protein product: CASSQNRGQISYEQYF.

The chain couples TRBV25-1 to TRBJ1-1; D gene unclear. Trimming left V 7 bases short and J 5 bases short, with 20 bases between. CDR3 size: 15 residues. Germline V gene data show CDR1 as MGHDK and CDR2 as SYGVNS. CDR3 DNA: TGTGCCAGCATCGGGTTTACGGGCGGGGATACTGAAGCTTTCTTT. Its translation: CASIGFTGGDTEAFF.

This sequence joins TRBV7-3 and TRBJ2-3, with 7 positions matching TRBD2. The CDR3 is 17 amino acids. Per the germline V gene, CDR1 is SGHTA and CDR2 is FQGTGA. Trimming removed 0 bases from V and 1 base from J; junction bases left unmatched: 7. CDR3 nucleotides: TGTGCCAGCAGCTTAACTGGGAGCGGGAAGGGCACAGATACGCAGTATTTT. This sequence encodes CASSLTGSGKGTDTQYF.

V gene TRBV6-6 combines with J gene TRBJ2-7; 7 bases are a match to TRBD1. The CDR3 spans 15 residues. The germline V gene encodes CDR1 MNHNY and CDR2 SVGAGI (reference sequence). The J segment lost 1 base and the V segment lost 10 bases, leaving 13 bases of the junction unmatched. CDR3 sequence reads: CATKPGTEISYEQYF. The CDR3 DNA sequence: TGTGCCACCAAACCCGGGACAGAGATATCCTACGAGCAGTACTTC.

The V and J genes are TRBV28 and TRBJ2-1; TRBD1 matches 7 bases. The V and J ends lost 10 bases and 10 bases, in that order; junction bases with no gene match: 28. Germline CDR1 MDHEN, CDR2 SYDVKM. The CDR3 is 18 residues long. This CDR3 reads CAIRGLKGTAVACQEQFF. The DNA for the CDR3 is TGTGCCATCAGGGGCCTAAAAGGGACAGCCGTAGCATGTCAGGAGCAGTTCTTC.

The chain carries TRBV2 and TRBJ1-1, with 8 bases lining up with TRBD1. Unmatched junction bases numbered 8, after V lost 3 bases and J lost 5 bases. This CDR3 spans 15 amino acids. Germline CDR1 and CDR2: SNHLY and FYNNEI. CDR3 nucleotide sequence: TGTGCCAGCAGTGAGAGGACAGGGAGGGATACTGAAGCTTTCTTT. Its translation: CASSERTGRDTEAFF.

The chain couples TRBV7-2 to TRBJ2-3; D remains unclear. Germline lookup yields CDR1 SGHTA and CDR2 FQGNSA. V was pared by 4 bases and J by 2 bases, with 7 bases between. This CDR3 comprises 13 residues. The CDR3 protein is CASSSLNTDTQYF. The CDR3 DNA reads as TGTGCCAGCAGCTCCTTAAACACAGATACGCAGTATTTT.